This T cell receptor beta chain was captured by sequencing in a study of blood T cell repertoires in COVID-19. Study-wide context: Samples came from the United States, Italy and Spain, spanning acute and convalescent COVID-19.

TCRdb's copy holds only in-frame clones and misses some; the assay was immunoSEQ multiplex PCR. This sample has about 180,000 clones, with roughly nine tenths found just once. This clone was seen only once. Germline V gives CDR1 SGHRS, CDR2 YFSETQ. This CDR3 spans 14 amino acids. Germline trimming cut 3 bases from V and 5 bases from J; bases unmatched to any gene: 5. The receptor was isolated from a young man who had recovered from COVID-19. Input material: peripheral blood. The V and J genes are TRBV5-1 and TRBJ2-7, with 10 positions matching TRBD1. This CDR3 reads CASSSAGTGDEQYF. As DNA, the CDR3 is TGCGCCAGCAGCTCTGCCGGGACAGGGGACGAGCAGTACTTC. Complete variable domain (other parts from reference TRBV5-1 and TRBJ2-7): KAGVTQTPRYLIKTRGQQVTLSCSPISGHRSVSWYQQTPGQGLQFLFEYFSETQRNKGNFPGRFSGRQFSNSRSEMNVSTLELGDSALYLCASSSAGTGDEQYFGPGTRLTVT.